This T cell receptor beta chain is drawn from a study of CD8+ T cells in alopecia areata. Study in general: Treatment comprised oral tofacitinib, 5 to 10 mg twice daily, in treated patients.

The treatment is: oral pan-JAK inhibitor, 5-10 mg twice daily. TCR sequencing used cDNA made by reverse transcription of extracted RNA. Assay used: immunoSEQ multiplex PCR; TCRdb lists only in-frame clones, some missing. Among 150,000 or so clones listed, 58% were seen once. This clone was seen more than once but under ten times. The CDR3 is 16 residues long. Trimming at V came to 7 bases and at J to 2 bases, leaving 7 bases not matched to a gene. Germline V gives CDR1 SNHLY, CDR2 FYNNEI. The TCR sequence derives from a human donor with alopecia areata. Here the sequenced sample was CD4+ T cells sorted from blood, taken between weeks 55 and 65, from a patient treated with tofacitinib. The rearrangement links TRBV2 to TRBJ1-6, with TRBD1 matching 8 bases. CDR3 residues: CASTPMGQAYNSPLHF. The CDR3 DNA reads TGTGCCAGCACGCCAATGGGACAGGCCTATAATTCACCCCTCCACTTT.